This T cell receptor beta chain was profiled in a study of T cells in localized non-small cell lung cancer. A word on this clone: Its target is not known.

Using immunoSEQ multiplex PCR, the repertoire was profiled, and TCRdb retains in-frame clones only, with some absent. The table has over 70,000 clones, approximately 87% seen once; the top ten hold 21%. The length of the CDR3 is 15 residues. The germline CDR1 and CDR2 sequences are GTSNPN and SVGIG (reference sequence). V gave up 0 bases and J gave up 0 bases, with 11 bases separating them. Study conclusions and caveats: With higher T cell density in blood came longer overall survival. Appearance in adjacent lung was seen for a median approximately 60 of the top 100 tumor clones. Measurement of T cell clonality placed uninvolved adjacent lung highest, above the level in tumor.

This specimen consisted of peripheral blood, obtained before any cancer treatment. The TCR sequence derives from a male donor older than 55 with stage III squamous cell lung carcinoma. The V call is TRBV30, the J call TRBJ1-2; D ambiguous. The CDR3 nucleotides read TGTGCCTGGAGTGTAACGGATGCCGCTAACTATGGCTACACCTTC. As protein: CAWSVTDAANYGYTF.